This passage covers 14 T cell receptor beta chains from one sample sequenced in a study of cytomegalovirus exposure and HLA in healthy donors. Vbeta (60) and Jbeta (13) primers were used in the PCR. Sequencing used immunoSEQ multiplex PCR; TCRdb keeps in-frame clones, though not all of them. The sample holds 150,000 or so clones, roughly 80% seen once. The sequencing sample was made of PBMCs. Receptors originate from a female donor in good health and CMV-seronegative.

The gene calls are TRBV2 and TRBJ1-5, with D perhaps TRBD1 (5 bases). Germline CDR1 is SNHLY and CDR2 is FYNNEI. The CDR3 consists of 13 residues. V lost 7 bases to trimming and J lost 5 bases, with 12 bases between them. The CDR3 loop reads CASTRGLDQPQHF. CDR3 nucleotides: TGTGCCAGCACCCGGGGGTTGGATCAGCCCCAGCATTTT.

The genes are TRBV6-6 and TRBJ1-2; no clear D. The CDR3 covers 12 residues. Germline lookup yields CDR1 MNHNY and CDR2 SVGAGI (reference sequence). Trimming stripped 6 bases from V and 8 bases from J, with 13 bases between. CDR3 in amino acids: CASRPGPSGYTF. CDR3 bases: TGTGCCAGCAGACCTGGGCCTAGCGGCTACACCTTC.

The J gene is TRBJ2-3, the V gene TRBV18; D is unresolved. Per the germline V gene, CDR1 is KGHSH and CDR2 is LQKENI. CDR3 size: 14 residues. V was shortened by 2 bases and J by 4 bases, with 10 bases between the two germline ends. The CDR3 region is CASSPTRPADTQYF. CDR3 DNA sequence: TGTGCCAGCTCACCAACCAGGCCCGCAGATACGCAGTATTTT.

The rearrangement joins TRBV19 to TRBJ1-4; D might be TRBD1 (6 bases). Germline V gene data show CDR1 as LNHDA and CDR2 as SQIVND (reference sequence). V was clipped by 3 bases and J by 7 bases, with 12 bases between them. CDR3 length equals 14 residues. CDR3 sequence (DNA): TGTGCCAGTAGTATCTCCAGGGGCGGTGAAAAACTGTTTTTT. It yields the protein CASSISRGGEKLFF.

The chain joins TRBV27 to TRBJ1-1; 7 bases fit TRBD1. The CDR3 has 14 residues. Germline loops: CDR1 MNHEY, CDR2 SMNVEV (reference sequence). J lost 1 base, V lost 6 bases, and 5 bases had no gene match. CDR3 region: CASSPDRRNTEAFF. The CDR3 DNA sequence: TGTGCCAGCAGCCCGGACAGGCGGAACACTGAAGCTTTCTTT.

DNA for the CDR3: TGTGCCAGCAGCGTAGAAGGGGACTCCTATAATTCACCCCTCCACTTT. Protein product: CASSVEGDSYNSPLHF. The J gene is TRBJ1-6, the V gene TRBV9; TRBD1 is a possible D gene (5 bases). The V gene's germline CDR1 is SGDLS and CDR2 YYNGEE. The CDR3 spans 16 residues. Trimming removed 0 bases at V and 0 bases at J, with 7 bases between.

The chain joins TRBV28 to TRBJ1-1; D is possibly TRBD1 (6 bases). The CDR3 contains 16 residues. Germline CDR1 and CDR2: MDHEN and SYDVKM. The V end lost 8 bases, the J end lost 0 bases, and 19 bases lay between the germline ends. The CDR3, as DNA: TGTGCCAGCGAACTTACCGGACAGTTCATGAACACTGAAGCTTTCTTT. Translated: CASELTGQFMNTEAFF.

This sequence joins TRBV6-5 and TRBJ1-3; D not resolved. This CDR3 is 15 amino acids long. In germline, CDR1 is MNHEY, CDR2 SVGAGI. V dropped 5 bases and J dropped 0 bases, with 11 bases sitting between them. The CDR3 region is CASSPYGISGNTIYF. The CDR3 DNA reads as TGTGCCAGCAGTCCGTACGGGATCTCTGGAAACACCATATATTTT.

CDR3 in DNA: TGTGCCATCAAGTTCACCGGGACAGGGGATGGTGAGCAGTTCTTC. Its translation is CAIKFTGTGDGEQFF. This chain uses TRBV10-3 with TRBJ2-1; 10 nucleotides match TRBD1. Germline CDR1 reads ENHRY; CDR2 reads SYGVKD. This CDR3 spans 15 amino acids. The V gene end was trimmed by 7 bases and the J gene end by 9 bases; junction bases not matched to a gene: 12.

The chain recombines TRBV10-3 with TRBJ2-7; 9 nucleotides agree with TRBD1. Looked up from germline, CDR1 is ENHRY and CDR2 is SYGVKD. CDR3 length: 15 residues. J was trimmed by 2 bases and V by 2 bases; bases with no gene match: 4. The CDR3 bases are TGTGCCATCAGTGAGGGGACAGGGCAAACCTACGAGCAGTACTTC. Amino acid sequence: CAISEGTGQTYEQYF.

This clone came up a few times. The chain carries TRBV28 and TRBJ1-2; D uncertain. V dropped 0 bases and J dropped 0 bases, with 8 bases sitting between them. There are 15 residues in the CDR3. Per the germline V gene, CDR1 is MDHEN and CDR2 is SYDVKM. CDR3 coding DNA: TGTGCCAGCAGTTTATGGGAGGCTGCTAACTATGGCTACACCTTC. Translating gives CASSLWEAANYGYTF.

The chain carries TRBV25-1 and TRBJ2-3; 9 bases line up with TRBD1. V lost 6 bases and J lost 2; bases outside the gene matches: 6. Per the germline V gene, CDR1 is MGHDK and CDR2 is SYGVNS. The CDR3 loop spans 15 amino acids. The CDR3 is CASSLDRGLTDTQYF. DNA for the CDR3: TGTGCCAGCAGCCTGGACAGGGGACTCACAGATACGCAGTATTTT. The full variable domain, rest sourced from reference TRBV25-1 and TRBJ2-3, is EADIYQTPRYLVIGTGKKITLECSQTMGHDKMYWYQQDPGMELHLIHYSYGVNSTEKGDLSSESTVSRIRTEHFPLTLESARPSHTSQYLCASSLDRGLTDTQYFGPGTRLTVL.

Here the CDR3 reads CASSPGDRGGYGYTF. DNA for the CDR3: TGTGCCAGCAGTCCGGGCGACAGGGGAGGGTATGGCTACACCTTC. The rearrangement joins TRBV5-6 to TRBJ1-2, with 8 bases lining up with TRBD1. Germline V gene data show CDR1 as SGHDT and CDR2 as YYEEEE. V dropped 5 bases and J dropped 5; count of bases not matched to a gene: 11. The CDR3 loop spans 15 amino acids.

This clone has more than one count but fewer than ten. This chain links TRBV7-2 with TRBJ2-7; 9 positions match TRBD1. The CDR3 extends over 15 amino acids. Trimming removed 5 bases from V and 8 bases from J; junction bases left unmatched: 13. Per the germline V gene, CDR1 is SGHTA and CDR2 is FQGNSA. The CDR3 sequence: CASSLSGGQGRKQYF. Written as DNA, the CDR3 is TGTGCCAGCAGCCTTAGCGGCGGACAGGGGAGGAAGCAGTACTTC.